This T cell receptor (beta chain) originates from a study of Tregs in tolerant kidney transplant recipients. Findings of the study overall: For some patients, primers changed over time, blocking nucleotide-level comparison. Activated donor B cell expansion appeared to reveal the most relevant donor-specific TCRbeta repertoire.

Repertoires were generated with immunoSEQ multiplex PCR, while TCRdb's copy carries only in-frame clones and drops some. The sample's table shows about 30,000 clones. Trimming stripped 4 bases from V and 9 bases from J, with 19 bases between. Looked up from germline, CDR1 is SQVTM and CDR2 is ANQGSEA. CDR3 length equals 14 residues. In regard to this clone: Its antigen is still unknown. The read is 3 residues too short to cover the CDR3 end, so that end is filled in from the germline J gene.

This rearrangement joins TRBV29-1 to TRBJ2-1, with TRBD2 as a possible D gene (6 bases). Sample: CD8+ T cells from blood, taken before the transplant. The sequence derives from a human donor who received a combined kidney and bone marrow transplant. The CDR3 is CSVAGVSLGVEQFF. Partial CDR3 DNA: TGCAGCGTTGCGGGGGTGTCCCTCGGGGTTGAG.